Shown below are 26 T cell receptor beta chains from a single sample sequenced in a study of T cell responses to AZD1222 COVID-19 vaccine. Using immunoSEQ multiplex PCR, the repertoire was profiled, and TCRdb retains in-frame clones only, with some absent. The repertoire holds 60,000 to 100,000 clones, with 87% as singletons. The starting material was peripheral blood, obtained on day 0 of AZD1222 vaccination. These receptors all come from an adult in good health.

The chain couples TRBV7-2 to TRBJ1-2, with D unclear. Trimming took off 4 bases at V and 4 bases at J, with 13 bases between the two ends. In germline, CDR1 is SGHTA, CDR2 FQGNSA. The CDR3 extends over 14 amino acids. The CDR3 DNA reads TGTGCCAGCAGCTCCAGTGGGGAGGGCTATGGCTACACCTTC. Translation gives CASSSSGEGYGYTF.

The V gene is TRBV28, the J gene TRBJ2-2; the match to TRBD1 covers 8 bases. The CDR3 runs to 16 residues. Trimming removed 7 bases from V and 0 bases from J; junction bases left unmatched: 7. The V gene's germline CDR1 is MDHEN and CDR2 SYDVKM. The CDR3 DNA is TGTGCCAGCATCCCATGGGGACAGGCGAACACCGGGGAGCTGTTTTTT. It translates to CASIPWGQANTGELFF.

This rearrangement joins TRBV5-6 to TRBJ2-5, with D tentatively TRBD1 (7 bases). This CDR3 has 17 amino acids. Germline V gives CDR1 SGHDT, CDR2 YYEEEE. V lost 3 bases and J 1 base, leaving 19 bases between the germline ends. The CDR3 bases are TGTGCCAGCAGCTCATACTTGACTAGACAGGGCCAAGAGACCCAGTACTTC. Translating it yields CASSSYLTRQGQETQYF.

In DNA, the CDR3 is TGTGCCAGCAGTCGGATTTTCGGGGGAAAGAGCACAGATACGCAGTATTTT. Its protein is CASSRIFGGKSTDTQYF. V usage is TRBV6-6 and J usage is TRBJ2-3; D might be TRBD2 (6 bases). CDR3 length equals 17 residues. Germline V gene sequence: CDR1 MNHNY, CDR2 SVGAGI (reference sequence). V lost 5 bases and J lost 0, with 18 bases in between.

The chain is built from TRBV19 and TRBJ2-3; unclear D gene. V lost 2 bases and J lost 5, with 11 bases in between. This CDR3 is built from 14 residues. Per the germline V gene, CDR1 is LNHDA and CDR2 is SQIVND (reference sequence). The CDR3 sequence: CASSIFAAVDTQYF. DNA for the CDR3: TGTGCCAGTAGTATATTTGCGGCCGTAGATACGCAGTATTTT.

The rearrangement uses TRBV19 and TRBJ1-2; D is possibly TRBD1 (5 bases). Looked up from germline, CDR1 is LNHDA and CDR2 is SQIVND (reference sequence). The length of the CDR3 is 12 residues. Trimming cost V 4 bases and J 5 bases, with 8 bases left between them. The CDR3 loop reads CASSTPGYGYTF. In DNA form, the CDR3 reads TGTGCCAGTAGTACCCCAGGGTATGGCTACACCTTC.

The chain is built from TRBV28 and TRBJ2-5; 7 positions match TRBD2. Per germline, CDR1 MDHEN and CDR2 SYDVKM. The CDR3 has 14 amino acids. V lost 7 bases, J lost 2 bases, and 7 bases stayed unmatched. CDR3 coding DNA: TGTGCCAGCATACCAGCGGGGCCACAAGAGACCCAGTACTTC. Encoded protein: CASIPAGPQETQYF.

The J gene is TRBJ1-2, the V gene TRBV5-1, with D unclear. Trimming removed 4 bases from V and 5 bases from J, with 15 bases in between. Germline V gene lookup returns CDR1 SGHRS and CDR2 YFSETQ. The length of the CDR3 is 14 residues. CDR3: CASSAGSLDYGYTF. In DNA, the CDR3 is TGCGCCAGCAGCGCAGGTAGTTTGGATTATGGCTACACCTTC.

The chain recombines TRBV5-1 with TRBJ1-2, with 7 nucleotides matching TRBD1. This CDR3 is built from 13 residues. The V gene end was trimmed by 4 bases and the J gene end by 4 bases; junction bases not matched to a gene: 4. Germline V gene data show CDR1 as SGHRS and CDR2 as YFSETQ. The CDR3 sequence is CASSHRDSYGYTF. CDR3 nucleotides: TGCGCCAGCAGCCACCGGGACAGCTATGGCTACACCTTC.

By sample share, this clone is medium-sized (0.01 to 0.1%). The J gene is TRBJ2-1, the V gene TRBV2; D remains unclear. Between the trimmed V and J ends, which lost 4 bases and 3 bases, there was a span of 4 bases. Germline assignment: CDR1 SNHLY and CDR2 FYNNEI. The CDR3 has 12 amino acids. Written as DNA, the CDR3 is TGTGCCAGCAGTGTTGACTACAATGAGCAGTTCTTC. Encoded protein: CASSVDYNEQFF.

This clone was seen a single time. This CDR3 reads CASSPTRDTIYF. The DNA for the CDR3 is TGTGCCAGTAGTCCGACGCGGGACACCATATATTTT. The V gene is TRBV19, the J gene TRBJ1-3; no clear D. Germline V gene data show CDR1 as LNHDA and CDR2 as SQIVND (reference sequence). The CDR3 extends over 12 amino acids. The ends were cut back, 5 bases at V and 8 bases at J, with 10 bases in the middle.

The V call is TRBV3-1 (or the pseudogene TRBV3-2), the J call TRBJ1-5, with a possible D match to TRBD1 (5 bases). V was pared by 5 bases and J by 3 bases, with 11 bases between. The germline gives CDR1 LGHDT, CDR2 YNNKEL (reference sequence). This CDR3 region has 14 residues. In DNA, the CDR3 is TGTGCCAGCAGCGGGTGGGGGGACAATCAGCCCCAGCATTTT. Residues: CASSGWGDNQPQHF.

The genes are TRBV7-8 and TRBJ2-7, with a tentative D call TRBD2 (6 bases). The CDR3 is 14 residues long. Germline lookup yields CDR1 SGHVS and CDR2 FQNEAQ. Trimming left V 4 bases short and J 2 bases short, with 12 bases between. The CDR3 DNA reads as TGTGCCAGCAGCTATCGACTAGGGGCCTACGAGCAGTACTTC. Translating gives CASSYRLGAYEQYF.

The genes are TRBV6-5 and TRBJ2-2, with D perhaps matching TRBD1 or TRBD2 (5 bases each). Trimming removed 7 bases at V and 4 bases at J, with 16 bases between. This CDR3 is built from 15 residues. In germline, CDR1 is MNHEY, CDR2 SVGAGI. Here the CDR3 DNA reads TGTGCCAGCACCCAGGGAGTTTACAGCACCGGGGAGCTGTTTTTT. Translated, it gives CASTQGVYSTGELFF.

V gene TRBV5-4 combines with J gene TRBJ2-7, with TRBD1 matching 10 bases. V lost 3 bases to trimming and J lost 4 bases; unmatched junction nucleotides: 4. The CDR3 consists of 14 residues. Germline-derived CDR1 and CDR2 are SGHNT and YYREEE (reference sequence). Written as DNA, the CDR3 is TGTGCCAGCAGCTCGGACAGGGGGGTTTACGAGCAGTACTTC. This codes for CASSSDRGVYEQYF.

V is TRBV30 and J is TRBJ2-1; possible D gene TRBD2, 6 bases. Trimming pared 0 bases from V and 4 bases from J, leaving 22 bases between. CDR1 is GTSNPN, CDR2 SVGIG, per germline (reference sequence). The CDR3 length is 18 residues. The DNA for the CDR3 is TGTGCCTGGAGTGTGGCGGCGGGGCGACTGATACCGTACAATGAGCAGTTCTTC. Translating gives CAWSVAAGRLIPYNEQFF.

This rearrangement joins TRBV25-1 to TRBJ1-6; D call uncertain. The V end was cut by 4 bases, the J end by 9 bases, with 16 bases between. Looked up from germline, CDR1 is MGHDK and CDR2 is SYGVNS. This CDR3 has 15 residues. The CDR3 DNA sequence: TGTGCCAGCAGTGCACGTCCGGGCGGGAGTTCACCCCTCCACTTT. Encoded protein: CASSARPGGSSPLHF. Full variable domain (remainder filled in from reference TRBV25-1 and TRBJ1-6): EADIYQTPRYLVIGTGKKITLECSQTMGHDKMYWYQQDPGMELHLIHYSYGVNSTEKGDLSSESTVSRIRTEHFPLTLESARPSHTSQYLCASSARPGGSSPLHFGNGTRLTVT.

V gene TRBV7-3 combines with J gene TRBJ2-3; D gene unclear. V lost 2 bases to trimming and J lost 3 bases, with 12 bases between them. This CDR3 has 15 residues. Germline V gene sequence: CDR1 SGHTA, CDR2 FQGTGA. The CDR3 loop reads CASSLGSLATDTQYF. The CDR3 bases are TGTGCCAGCAGCTTAGGTAGTTTAGCAACAGATACGCAGTATTTT.

The rearrangement links TRBV6-1 to TRBJ1-1; D is perhaps TRBD1 (6 bases). Germline CDR1 is MNHNS and CDR2 is SASEGT. V was cut by 6 bases and J by 5 bases, with 13 bases left in between. The CDR3 contains 13 residues. The CDR3 loop is CASRRGGDTEAFF. The CDR3 DNA reads as TGTGCCAGCAGAAGAGGGGGAGATACTGAAGCTTTCTTT.

The rearrangement joins TRBV5-1 to TRBJ2-5; 10 bases map to TRBD1. The CDR3 is made up of 14 amino acids. Germline-derived CDR1 and CDR2 are SGHRS and YFSETQ. The V gene end was trimmed by 4 bases and the J gene end by 1 base; junction bases not matched to a gene: 1. The CDR3: CASSRTGGQETQYF. The CDR3 bases are TGCGCCAGCAGCCGGACAGGGGGCCAAGAGACCCAGTACTTC.

This chain uses TRBV7-8 with TRBJ2-1, with 7 bases fitting TRBD2. The V segment lost 4 bases and the J segment 4 bases; nucleotides outside the gene matches: 4. CDR3 length: 14 residues. Germline assignment: CDR1 SGHVS and CDR2 FQNEAQ. Here the CDR3 DNA reads TGTGCCAGCAGCTCCGGGACTATATACAATGAGCAGTTCTTC. It specifies CASSSGTIYNEQFF.

The chain carries TRBV28 and TRBJ1-5; the match to TRBD1 covers 9 bases. Trimming at V came to 6 bases and at J to 1 base, leaving 4 bases not matched to a gene. The CDR3 totals 15 residues. CDR1 and CDR2 (germline): MDHEN, SYDVKM. CDR3 sequence (DNA): TGTGCCAGCAGCCCTACAGGGGGCAGCAATCAGCCCCAGCATTTT. It encodes CASSPTGGSNQPQHF. Using reference TRBV28 and TRBJ1-5 for the parts outside the CDR3, the full variable domain is DVKVTQSSRYLVKRTGEKVFLECVQDMDHENMFWYRQDPGLGLRLIYFSYDVKMKEKGDIPEGYSVSREKKERFSLILESASTNQTSMYLCASSPTGGSNQPQHFGDGTRLSIL.

The rearrangement uses TRBV2 and TRBJ1-5; D is undetermined. This CDR3 is 13 amino acids long. The germline V gene has CDR1 SNHLY and CDR2 FYNNEI. Trimming took 3 bases from V and 1 from J, leaving 4 bases between them. The CDR3 bases are TGTGCCAGCAGTGATGGGAGCAATCAGCCCCAGCATTTT. Translating it yields CASSDGSNQPQHF.

The V gene is TRBV3-1 (or the pseudogene TRBV3-2), the J gene TRBJ1-6; D remains ambiguous. This CDR3 spans 14 amino acids. V was shortened by 4 bases and J by 7 bases, with 11 bases between the two germline ends. CDR1 LGHDT and CDR2 YNNKEL come from the germline V gene (reference sequence). In nucleotides, the CDR3 is TGTGCCAGCAGCCTAGACGGAGGGAATTCACCCCTCCACTTT. As protein: CASSLDGGNSPLHF.

V gene TRBV29-1 combines with J gene TRBJ2-5, with TRBD2 as a possible D gene (6 bases). Germline V gene data show CDR1 as SQVTM and CDR2 as ANQGSEA. V lost 7 bases and J lost 7, with 19 bases in between. The CDR3 totals 13 residues. CDR3 loop: CSARIASDGTQYF. The CDR3 DNA sequence: TGCAGCGCGCGAATAGCTAGCGATGGGACCCAGTACTTC.

The V gene is TRBV7-2, the J gene TRBJ1-2; D is perhaps TRBD1 (5 bases). Per germline, CDR1 SGHTA and CDR2 FQGNSA. CDR3 length: 16 amino acids. Trimming cost V 5 bases and J 7 bases, with 23 bases left between them. The CDR3 loop is CASSPRDRGDLRGYTF. CDR3 DNA: TGTGCCAGCAGCCCCAGAGACCGTGGGGACCTGCGTGGCTACACCTTC.